What follows are 7 T cell receptor beta chains derived from one specimen sequenced in a study of human T cells and chemical hapten exposure. TCRdb reprocessed the RACE reads via MiXCR and lists one record per CDR3 protein. The sample consists of roughly 120,000 distinct CDR3 sequences, approximately 9% of them appearing once. Specified time point: healthy volunteer bleed at 2 weeks. Unseparated into fractions, whole blood served as the source from which total RNA was extracted. Specimen: whole blood. These TCRs come from a male donor in good health. Some clones in this sample may be carry-over from other donors' samples.

The V and J genes are TRBV9 and TRBJ2-7; 8 nucleotides match TRBD1. Germline V lookup: CDR1 SGDLS, CDR2 YYNGEE. V lost 0 bases to trimming and J lost 3 bases; unmatched junction nucleotides: 5. The CDR3 has 15 amino acids. CDR3 DNA: TGTGCCAGCAGCGTAGGATCCGGGACAGGCTACGAGCAGTACTTC. Translated: CASSVGSGTGYEQYF.

This clonotype was observed many times. V usage is TRBV5-1 and J usage is TRBJ2-1; D may be TRBD1 (5 bases). The CDR3 is 13 amino acids. V was trimmed by 5 bases and J by 3 bases, leaving 9 bases between them. CDR1 is SGHRS and CDR2 is YFSETQ in the germline V gene. The CDR3 DNA reads TGCGCCAGCAGACAGACAGACTACAATGAGCAGTTCTTC. Encoded protein: CASRQTDYNEQFF.

This clonotype was observed many times. The gene calls are TRBV5-1 and TRBJ2-5, with TRBD1 matching over 7 bases. The CDR3 is 14 amino acids. CDR1 and CDR2 from the germline V gene are SGHRS and YFSETQ. V lost 4 bases to trimming and J lost 3 bases; unmatched junction nucleotides: 6. CDR3 region: CASSQGTVEETQYF. CDR3 bases: TGCGCCAGCAGCCAGGGGACAGTAGAAGAGACCCAGTACTTC.

This clonotype was found many times. The chain uses TRBV7-6 and TRBJ1-6; 10 positions match TRBD1. With V trimmed by 1 base and J by 7 bases, 4 bases remained unmatched. The length of the CDR3 is 16 residues. Germline V gene data show CDR1 as SGHVS and CDR2 as FNYEAQ. CDR3 DNA sequence: TGTGCCAGCAGCTTAGTGTCGGGACAGGGGAATTCACCCCTCCACTTT. Protein product: CASSLVSGQGNSPLHF.

The chain is built from TRBV3-1 and TRBJ2-1; D perhaps matches TRBD1 (5 bases). V was trimmed by 0 bases and J by 7 bases, leaving 16 bases between them. Germline lookup yields CDR1 LGHDT and CDR2 YNNKEL (reference sequence). The CDR3 has 16 amino acids. CDR3 sequence: CASSQDKGVRQNEQFF. CDR3 coding DNA: TGTGCCAGCAGCCAAGATAAAGGGGTGAGGCAGAATGAGCAGTTCTTC.

In its sample, this clonotype was seen a few times. The rearrangement uses TRBV27 and TRBJ2-7; possible D gene TRBD1, 7 bases. V lost 5 bases to trimming and J lost 5 bases, with 19 bases between them. Germline V gene data show CDR1 as MNHEY and CDR2 as SMNVEV (reference sequence). There are 15 residues in the CDR3. This CDR3 reads CASSAVAGGLHEQYF. The DNA of the CDR3 is TGTGCCAGCAGTGCCGTGGCAGGGGGGCTCCACGAGCAGTACTTC.

The V call is TRBV29-1, the J call TRBJ1-1; 8 bases are shared with TRBD1. CDR1 is SQVTM, CDR2 ANQGSEA, per germline. Trimming at V came to 0 bases and at J to 5 bases, leaving 8 bases not matched to a gene. CDR3 length equals 15 residues. CDR3 loop: CSVEDPGGRGTEAFF. The CDR3 DNA sequence: TGCAGCGTTGAAGATCCAGGGGGCAGAGGTACTGAAGCTTTCTTT.